These 9 T cell receptor beta chains were sequenced from one sample in a study of blood T cell repertoires in COVID-19. Assay: immunoSEQ multiplex PCR; the TCRdb copy retains only in-frame clones and omits some. The table records about 330,000 clones, approximately 88% of them present only once. Source material: PBMCs or T cells enriched from blood (not recorded which). The source is a man under 40 who had recovered from COVID-19.

This chain's CDR3 is CASSLFGDRLTDTQYF. The CDR3 DNA reads TGCGCCAGCAGCTTGTTTGGGGACAGGCTCACAGATACGCAGTATTTT. This rearrangement joins TRBV5-1 to TRBJ2-3, with TRBD1 matching 8 bases. Trimming took 1 base from V and 2 from J; bases not matched to a gene: 6. The germline gives CDR1 SGHRS, CDR2 YFSETQ. CDR3 length: 16 residues.

V is TRBV10-3 and J is TRBJ2-7; 12 nucleotides match TRBD2. Germline V CDR1 and CDR2: ENHRY, SYGVKD. There are 16 residues in the CDR3. J gave up 3 bases and V 6 bases, and 9 bases lay outside the gene matches. The CDR3 here is CAISKPSSGGVYEQYF. The CDR3 coding sequence is TGTGCCATCAGCAAACCTTCTAGCGGGGGGGTCTACGAGCAGTACTTC.

V usage is TRBV5-8 and J usage is TRBJ1-4, with unresolved D. The V end was cut by 4 bases, the J end by 6 bases, with 16 bases between. The germline V gene encodes CDR1 SGHTS and CDR2 YDEGEE. The length of the CDR3 is 15 residues. The DNA of the CDR3 is TGTGCCAGCAGCCCGAGGGTACGTTGGGATGAAAAACTGTTTTTT. Encoded protein: CASSPRVRWDEKLFF.

The chain recombines TRBV15 with TRBJ2-7; 7 bases line up with TRBD1. The CDR3 is 11 residues long. The V segment lost 8 bases and the J segment 4 bases; nucleotides outside the gene matches: 2. Per germline, CDR1 LNHNV and CDR2 YYDKDF (reference sequence). CDR3 nucleotides: TGTGCCACCGGGACAGCGTACGAGCAGTACTTC. Translating gives CATGTAYEQYF.

The J gene is TRBJ1-5, the V gene TRBV2, with 7 positions matching TRBD1. The germline gives CDR1 SNHLY, CDR2 FYNNEI. J lost 0 bases, V lost 3 bases, and 8 bases had no gene match. This CDR3 is built from 17 residues. The CDR3 sequence is CASSEDRPRYSNQPQHF. CDR3 in DNA: TGTGCCAGCAGTGAGGACAGGCCACGATATAGCAATCAGCCCCAGCATTTT.

The rearrangement links TRBV28 to TRBJ2-2; D is unresolved. The germline V and J ends were trimmed by 5 bases and 7 bases, with 11 bases remaining between them. Germline CDR1 and CDR2: MDHEN and SYDVKM. The CDR3 covers 13 residues. The CDR3 DNA sequence: TGTGCCAGCAGTGCATTGGCTCACGGGGAGCTGTTTTTT. Its protein is CASSALAHGELFF.

The V and J genes are TRBV7-6 and TRBJ1-4; D might be TRBD1 (5 bases). V shed 5 bases and J shed 4 bases, with 11 bases lying between them. Germline values: CDR1 SGHVS, CDR2 FNYEAQ. The CDR3 sequence is 14 residues long. The CDR3 DNA is TGTGCCAGCAGCATACAGGAGGGTAATGAAAAACTGTTTTTT. It translates to CASSIQEGNEKLFF. Filled out from reference TRBV7-6 and TRBJ1-4, the complete variable domain reads GAGVSQSPRYKVTKRGQDVALRCDPISGHVSLYWYRQALGQGPEFLTYFNYEAQQDKSGLPNDRFSAERPEGSISTLTIQRTEQRDSAMYRCASSIQEGNEKLFFGSGTQLSVL.

The chain joins TRBV7-9 to TRBJ1-4, with 9 positions matching TRBD1. Unmatched junction bases numbered 12, after V lost 5 bases and J lost 8 bases. Per germline, CDR1 SEHNR and CDR2 FQNEAQ (reference sequence). The length of the CDR3 is 16 residues. The CDR3 bases are TGTGCCAGCAGCACTCGACCGGGACAGGGCGAGGAAAAACTGTTTTTT. Amino acids: CASSTRPGQGEEKLFF.

This chain joins TRBV5-6 and TRBJ1-2; D unresolved. With 4 bases removed from V and 4 bases from J, the gap between germline ends came to 17 bases. Per the germline V gene, CDR1 is SGHDT and CDR2 is YYEEEE. The CDR3 is 15 amino acids. The CDR3 DNA follows: TGTGCCAGCAGCCCAGAGGTGGTTCCTCTCTATGGCTACACCTTC. This translates into CASSPEVVPLYGYTF.